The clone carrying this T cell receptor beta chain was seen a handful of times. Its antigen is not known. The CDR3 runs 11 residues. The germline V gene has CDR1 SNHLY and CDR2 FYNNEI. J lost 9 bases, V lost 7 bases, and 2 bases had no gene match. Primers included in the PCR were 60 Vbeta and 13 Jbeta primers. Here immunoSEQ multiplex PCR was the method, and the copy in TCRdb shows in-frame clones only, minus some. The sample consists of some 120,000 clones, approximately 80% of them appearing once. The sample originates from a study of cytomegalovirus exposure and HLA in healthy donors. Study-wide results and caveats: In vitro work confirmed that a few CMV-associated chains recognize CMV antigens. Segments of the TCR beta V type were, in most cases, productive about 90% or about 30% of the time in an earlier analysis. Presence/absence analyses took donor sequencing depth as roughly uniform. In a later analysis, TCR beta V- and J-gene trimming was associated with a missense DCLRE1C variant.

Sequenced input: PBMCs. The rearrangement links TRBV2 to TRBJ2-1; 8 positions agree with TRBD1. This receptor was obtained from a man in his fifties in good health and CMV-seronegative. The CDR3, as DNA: TGTGCCAGCAATGGACAGGGTGAGCAGTTCTTC. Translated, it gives CASNGQGEQFF.